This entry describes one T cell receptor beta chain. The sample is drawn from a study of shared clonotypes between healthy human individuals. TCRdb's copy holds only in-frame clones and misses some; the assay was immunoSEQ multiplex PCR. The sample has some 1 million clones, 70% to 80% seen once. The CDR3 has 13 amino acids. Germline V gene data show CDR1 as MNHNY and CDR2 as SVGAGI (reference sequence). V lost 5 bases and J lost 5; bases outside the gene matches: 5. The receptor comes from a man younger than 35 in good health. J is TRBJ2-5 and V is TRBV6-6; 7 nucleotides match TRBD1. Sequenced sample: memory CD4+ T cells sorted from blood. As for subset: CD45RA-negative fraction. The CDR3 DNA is TGTGCCAGCAGTACGACAGGGCGGGAGACCCAGTACTTC. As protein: CASSTTGRETQYF.